The clone carrying this T cell receptor (beta chain) was seen repeatedly, ten times or more. Antigen: not known. Library construction for TCR beta used iRepertoire HTBI primers and Arm-PCR of CDR3 regions. From the multiplex PCR reads, TCRdb called clonotypes with MiXCR, one entry per CDR3 protein. Of under 500,000 distinct CDR3 sequences listed, around 20% are singletons. With V trimmed by 6 bases and J by 1 base, 12 bases remained unmatched. CDR1 is SEHNR and CDR2 is FQNEAQ in the germline V gene (reference sequence). The CDR3 is made up of 16 amino acids. Stated time point: persistent/refractory GD, antithyroid drugs over 5 years with positive TRAb. RNA from PBMCs was the source of the TCR library. This sample is drawn from a study of regulatory T cells in long-lasting Graves disease. Regarding the study as a whole: Clonotypes that were public and shared totalled approximately 3,000 in persistent patients versus around 1,000 in new patients. Newly diagnosed Graves' patients had higher TCR diversity than persistent ones.

The sample in question was peripheral blood mononuclear cells (PBMCs), obtained when the disease was refractory, from a patient treated with antithyroid drugs. The chain joins TRBV7-9 to TRBJ2-7; 7 bases match TRBD2. This receptor was obtained from a female donor with Graves disease. For the CDR3, the DNA is TGTGCCAGCAGTCCTCCCGGGACTACCTATTCCTACGAGCAGTACTTC. It translates to CASSPPGTTYSYEQYF.